These T cell receptor beta chains were read from a single sample in a study of shared T cell receptors in the human thymus. Sequenced by immunoSEQ multiplex PCR; TCRdb stores in-frame clones only, minus some. Here the sample spans 540,000 or so clones, roughly 74% being singletons. A further study also used this sample, focusing on human thymus T cells.

Sequencing input: thymocytes. The receptors here all came from a boy in the first two years of life with a congenital heart defect. The CDR3 runs from the conserved cysteine through the conserved F or W. A D gene is named only where the DNA matches it firmly. The size entry is marked missing in some rows and otherwise reads once, few, many or a size class.

TRBJ2-7 TRBV18 . TRBD2 TGTGCCAGACCAGATAGCGGGAGGATAAAACACGAGCAGTACTTC CARPDSGRIKHEQYF
TRBJ1-2 TRBV28 . TRBD1 TGTGCCAGCAGAGACCGACAGGGGAGCACTAACTATGGCTACACCTTC CASRDRQGSTNYGYTF
TRBJ2-3 TRBV9 once . TGTGCCAGCAGCTCGCAGGAAACAGATACGCAGTATTTT CASSSQETDTQYF
TRBJ2-1 TRBV27 . TRBD1 TGTGCCAGCAGTTTAGGGACCGGGACAGGGTACTGCAATGAGCAGTTCTTC CASSLGTGTGYCNEQFF
TRBJ2-7 TRBV27 . . TGTGCCAGCAAAGCCGGGATCCACTACGAGCAGTACTTC CASKAGIHYEQYF
TRBJ2-3 TRBV12-5 few TRBD2 TGTGCTAGTGGCCCCGAGACTAGCGGGATGGGAGATACGCAGTATTTT CASGPETSGMGDTQYF
TRBJ2-3 TRBV5-1 few TRBD2 TGCGCCAGCAGCTTGGGGTCGGGAGGCTGGAAAGGAGCGCAGTATTTT CASSLGSGGWKGAQYF
TRBJ1-1 TRBV29-1 once TRBD1 TGCAGCGTTGAAGGGGTACAGGGGAAGAGTCAGGACCTCACAAACACTGAAGCTTTCTTT CSVEGVQGKSQDLTNTEAFF
TRBJ1-1 TRBV11-3 . TRBD1 TGTGCCAGCAGCTTAGGTCTCCCCCAGGGGGTGGTGAACACTGAAGCTTTCTTT CASSLGLPQGVVNTEAFF
TRBJ1-2 TRBV4-2 . TRBD1 TGTGCCGCGTCAAGGGGGCCAGGGCCCCCTAACTATGGCTACACCTTC CAASRGPGPPNYGYTF
TRBJ2-1 TRBV27 . TRBD2 TGTGCCAGCAGTGACCCCGGGGCTAGCGGTAACAATGAGCAGTTCTTC CASSDPGASGNNEQFF
TRBJ2-3 TRBV27 few TRBD1 TGTGCCAGCAGGCGGGACAGGGTTACAGATACGCAGTATTTT CASRRDRVTDTQYF
TRBJ2-1 TRBV30 . TRBD2 TGTGCCTGGAGCCCTGCGGGAGGCAACAATGAGCAGTTCTTC CAWSPAGGNNEQFF
TRBJ2-7 TRBV27 . TRBD2 TGTGCCAGCAGTCACTCTCTAGCGGGGCACGAGCAGTACTTC CASSHSLAGHEQYF
TRBJ1-2 TRBV6-5 once . TGTGCCAGCAGATACACCAGATGTTGCAGGAACTATGGCTACACCTTC CASRYTRCCRNYGYTF
TRBJ2-5 TRBV7-9 . . TGTGCCAGCAGCTTGGTGCGTAAAGAGACCCAGTACTTC CASSLVRKETQYF
TRBJ2-7 TRBV5-5 few . TGTGCCAGCAGCTTGCTCCGGACACCGGTCTACGAGCAGTACTTC CASSLLRTPVYEQYF
TRBJ1-1 TRBV28 . . TGTGCCAGCAGTTTAGGCGCGGAGAGGACTGAAGCTTTCTTT CASSLGAERTEAFF
TRBJ1-2 TRBV9 . TRBD1 TGTGCCAGCAGCCGACCGGGACAGGGGGTTGAAGGCTACACCTTC CASSRPGQGVEGYTF
TRBJ1-5 TRBV5-1 . . TGCGCCAGCAGCTTATCGGGGAGCGATCAGCCCCAGCATTTT CASSLSGSDQPQHF
TRBJ2-1 TRBV30 . . TGTGCCTGGATATCGCAGGGCTCCTACAATGAGCAGTTCTTC CAWISQGSYNEQFF
TRBJ2-1 TRBV9 . TRBD2 TGTGCCAGCAGCCTTAGCGGGAGGGCCTTTCTAGGGAATGAGCAGTTCTTC CASSLSGRAFLGNEQFF
TRBJ2-7 TRBV28 . . TGTGCCAGCAGTTCCCCCATGTACGAGCAGTACTTC CASSSPMYEQYF
TRBJ2-7 TRBV6-1 . TRBD2 TGTGCCAGCAGTGAAGCCCCCGAACTAGCGGGAGTCTACGAGCAGTACTTC CASSEAPELAGVYEQYF
TRBJ1-5 TRBV20-1 few . TGCAGTGCCAAAGGGGATCAGCCCCAGCATTTT CSAKGDQPQHF
TRBJ2-2 TRBV4-3 few . TGCGCCAGCAGCCGGCATACTAGCCCTAACACCGGGGAGCTGTTTTTT CASSRHTSPNTGELFF
TRBJ2-1 TRBV15 . TRBD1 TGTGCCACCAGCAGGAAGACAGGGTACTACAATGAGCAGTTCTTC CATSRKTGYYNEQFF
TRBJ2-2 TRBV4-2 . TRBD1 TGTGCCAGCAGCCAAGGGCAGGGGGTCTCGAACACCGGGGAGCTGTTTTTT CASSQGQGVSNTGELFF
TRBJ1-3 TRBV4-3 few TRBD1 TGCGCCAGCAGCCAAGACGGGACAGTCTCTGGAAACACCATATATTTT CASSQDGTVSGNTIYF
TRBJ2-1 TRBV6-6 . TRBD2 TGTGCCAGCAGTTACGAGACTAGCGGGAAGGGTGAGCAGTTCTTC CASSYETSGKGEQFF
TRBJ2-7 TRBV11-2 . . TGTGCCAGCAGCCCGGGACTGCTACCTAAGGCCGAGCAGTACTTC CASSPGLLPKAEQYF
TRBJ2-1 TRBV25-1 . TRBD1 TGTGCCAGCAGCACAGGGGCGGACTCCTACAATGAGCAGTTCTTC CASSTGADSYNEQFF
TRBJ2-7 TRBV18 . . TGTGCCAGCTCAGGACAAACCTACGAGCAGTACTTC CASSGQTYEQYF
TRBJ1-2 TRBV19 . TRBD1 TGTGCCAGTAGTATCCACTTAGATATGGGACAGGGGAGTCCTTTTAACTATGGCTACACCTTC CASSIHLDMGQGSPFNYGYTF
TRBJ2-1 TRBV11-2 few . TGTGCCAGCAGCTTAGCCCTTCCAGACGGGGTGGATGAGCAGTTCTTC CASSLALPDGVDEQFF
TRBJ2-7 TRBV11-2 . . TGTGCCGACACTCGGTCGGGGATTCCGCGGGAGCAGTACTTC CADTRSGIPREQYF
TRBJ2-3 TRBV5-1 . . TGCGCCAGCAGCTTGAAGGGCCCTAGCGCCCAACGTCGGGATACGCAGTATTTT CASSLKGPSAQRRDTQYF
TRBJ1-5 TRBV5-5 . . TGTGCCAGCAGCAACCTGGACACTGCAGGGAATCAGCCCCAGCATTTT CASSNLDTAGNQPQHF